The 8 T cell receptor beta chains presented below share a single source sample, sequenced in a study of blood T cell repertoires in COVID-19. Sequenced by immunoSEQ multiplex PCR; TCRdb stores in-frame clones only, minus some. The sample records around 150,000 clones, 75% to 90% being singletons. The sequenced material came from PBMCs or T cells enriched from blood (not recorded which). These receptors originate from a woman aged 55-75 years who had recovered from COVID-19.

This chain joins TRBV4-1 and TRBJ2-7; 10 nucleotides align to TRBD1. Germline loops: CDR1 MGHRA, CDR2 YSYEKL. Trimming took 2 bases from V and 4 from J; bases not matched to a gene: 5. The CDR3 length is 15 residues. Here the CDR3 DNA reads TGCGCCAGCAGCCAATCCTGGGACAGGGGTTACGAGCAGTACTTC. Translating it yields CASSQSWDRGYEQYF.

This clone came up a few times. The CDR3 sequence is CASSRGLAGARTDTQYF. The CDR3 coding sequence is TGTGCCAGCAGCCGGGGACTAGCGGGGGCCCGCACAGATACGCAGTATTTT. This chain connects TRBV5-5 to TRBJ2-3; 14 bases map to TRBD2. The J segment lost 1 base and the V segment lost 4 bases, leaving 5 bases of the junction unmatched. Per the germline V gene, CDR1 is SGHKS and CDR2 is YYEKEE (reference sequence). This CDR3 spans 17 amino acids.

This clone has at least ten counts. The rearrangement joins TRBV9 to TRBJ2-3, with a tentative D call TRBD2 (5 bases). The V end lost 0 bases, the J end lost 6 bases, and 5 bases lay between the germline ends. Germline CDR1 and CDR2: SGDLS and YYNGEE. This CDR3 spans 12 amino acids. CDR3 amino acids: CASSVAGDTQYF. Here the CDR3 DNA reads TGTGCCAGCAGCGTAGCGGGGGATACGCAGTATTTT.

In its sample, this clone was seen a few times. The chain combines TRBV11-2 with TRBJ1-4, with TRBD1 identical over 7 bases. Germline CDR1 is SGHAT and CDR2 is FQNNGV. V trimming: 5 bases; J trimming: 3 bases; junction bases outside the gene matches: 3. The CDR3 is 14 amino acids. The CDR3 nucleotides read TGTGCCAGCAGCCGGACAGGTTCTAATGAAAAACTGTTTTTT. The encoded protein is CASSRTGSNEKLFF.

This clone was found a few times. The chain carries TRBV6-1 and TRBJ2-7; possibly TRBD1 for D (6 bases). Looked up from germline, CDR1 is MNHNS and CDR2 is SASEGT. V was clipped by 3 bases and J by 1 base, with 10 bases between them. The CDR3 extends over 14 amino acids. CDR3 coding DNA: TGTGCCAGCAGTGATACGACAGGTTCCTACGAGCAGTACTTC. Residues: CASSDTTGSYEQYF.

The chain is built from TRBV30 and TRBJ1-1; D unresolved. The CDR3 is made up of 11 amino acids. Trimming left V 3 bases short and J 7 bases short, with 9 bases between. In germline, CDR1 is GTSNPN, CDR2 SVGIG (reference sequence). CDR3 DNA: TGTGCCTGGAGAGATCGGTTTGAAGCTTTCTTT. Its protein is CAWRDRFEAFF.

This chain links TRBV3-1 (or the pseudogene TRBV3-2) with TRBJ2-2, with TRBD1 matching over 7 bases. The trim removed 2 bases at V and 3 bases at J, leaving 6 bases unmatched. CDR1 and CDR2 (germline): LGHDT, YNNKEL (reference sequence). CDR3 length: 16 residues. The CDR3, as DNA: TGTGCCAGCAGCCAACGAACAGGGGTGGACACCGGGGAGCTGTTTTTT. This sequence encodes CASSQRTGVDTGELFF.

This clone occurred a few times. CDR3 sequence: CATSREGAKNSPLHF. The CDR3 coding sequence is TGTGCCACCAGCAGAGAGGGGGCAAAGAATTCACCCCTCCACTTT. The chain has TRBV15 and TRBJ1-6; TRBD1 might be the D (6 bases). V was trimmed by 0 bases and J by 7 bases, leaving 10 bases between them. Germline assignment: CDR1 LNHNV and CDR2 YYDKDF (reference sequence). The CDR3 is made up of 15 amino acids.